This TCR beta chain was documented in a study of T cells in Graves' hyperthyroidism and ophthalmopathy. The study's findings and limits: Most clonotypes expanded in thyroid above 0.001 were likewise present in blood. From stable hyperthyroidism, ophthalmopathy was separated by a 13 V-J model.

Hyperthyroidism patients were newly diagnosed, had disease duration under 2 months, and were aged 18 to 65 years. The source of the PBMCs was around 10 ml of fresh peripheral blood. Researchers amplified the TCR beta CDR3 regions from RNA transcripts. TCR CDR3 underwent first-round RT-PCR with the HTBI primer set. TCRdb re-called the multiplex PCR reads with MiXCR, one entry per CDR3 protein. This table has hundreds of thousands of distinct CDR3 sequences, approximately 15% appearing once. This clonotype was observed a few times. What it binds is unknown. Germline is not matched at one junction end, which may reflect a read error. The TCR comes from a woman aged 25 to 39 with Graves' hyperthyroidism that later progressed to Graves' ophthalmopathy. Sequenced input: blood.

Here the CDR3 DNA reads TGTGCCAGCAGCTTGCCGGGAGTCTACGAGCAGCACTTC. The encoded protein is CASSLPGVYEQHF. J is TRBJ2-7 and V is TRBV7-8; D is perhaps TRBD2 (6 bases). The CDR3 sequence is 13 residues long. Germline lookup yields CDR1 SGHVS and CDR2 FQNEAQ.